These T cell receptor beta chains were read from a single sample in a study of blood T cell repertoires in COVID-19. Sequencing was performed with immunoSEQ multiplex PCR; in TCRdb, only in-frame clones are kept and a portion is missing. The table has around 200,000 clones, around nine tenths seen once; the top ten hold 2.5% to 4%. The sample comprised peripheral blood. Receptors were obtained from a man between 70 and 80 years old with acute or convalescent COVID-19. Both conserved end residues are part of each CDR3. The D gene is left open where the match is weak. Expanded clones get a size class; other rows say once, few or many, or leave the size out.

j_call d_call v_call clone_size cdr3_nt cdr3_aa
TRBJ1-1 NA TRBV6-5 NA TGTGCCAGCAGCAGGTCTGGAAACACTGAAGCTTTCTTT CASSRSGNTEAFF
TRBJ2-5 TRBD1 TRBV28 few TGTGCCAGCAGTTTATCCCCAGGGGGCATGGAGACCCAGTACTTC CASSLSPGGMETQYF
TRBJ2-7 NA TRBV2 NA TGTGCCAGCAGTGTATTCGGGATCATCTACGAGCAGTACTTC CASSVFGIIYEQYF
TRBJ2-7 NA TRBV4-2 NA TGTGCCAGCAGCCAAGCCAGGGGAATCTACGAGCAGTACTTC CASSQARGIYEQYF
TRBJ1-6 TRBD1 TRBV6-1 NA TGTGCCAGCAGTGAAGGGTCAGGGGGCGCCCGGAATAATTCACCCCTCCACTTT CASSEGSGGARNNSPLHF
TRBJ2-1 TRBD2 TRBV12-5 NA TGTGCTAGTGCCCCGACTAGCTTTTACCCCAATGAGCAGTTCTTC CASAPTSFYPNEQFF
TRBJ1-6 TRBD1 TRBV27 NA TGTGCCAGCACCACTGGACAGGCCTGGTCACCCCTCCACTTT CASTTGQAWSPLHF
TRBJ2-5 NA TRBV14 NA TGTGCCAGCAGCCAAAGCAGGGCCAGGACCCAGTACTTC CASSQSRARTQYF
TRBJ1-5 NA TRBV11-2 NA TGTGCCAGCAGCTTAGGGGGGGTCGGGAATCAGCCCCAGCATTTT CASSLGGVGNQPQHF
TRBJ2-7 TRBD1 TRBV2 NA TGTGCCAGCAAGGACAGGCCCAGCTCCTACGAGCAGTACTTC CASKDRPSSYEQYF
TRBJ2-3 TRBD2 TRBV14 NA TGTGCCAGCAGCCAAGACGGTTGGGCGCTAGCGGGAGAAATCACAGATACGCAGTATTTT CASSQDGWALAGEITDTQYF
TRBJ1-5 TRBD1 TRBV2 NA TGTGCCAGCAGCAAGGGACAGGGGAATCAGCCCCAGCATTTT CASSKGQGNQPQHF
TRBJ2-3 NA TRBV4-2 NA TGTGCCAGCAGCCAAGGGCCCCTGGGCACAGATACGCAGTATTTT CASSQGPLGTDTQYF
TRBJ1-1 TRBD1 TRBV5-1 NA TGCGCCAGCAGCCCTCGGACAGGGGGCTTTGCTGAAGCTTTCTTT CASSPRTGGFAEAFF
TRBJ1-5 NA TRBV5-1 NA TGCGCCAGCAGCCCGGGGGGGGCTAGCAATCAGCCCCAGCATTTT CASSPGGASNQPQHF
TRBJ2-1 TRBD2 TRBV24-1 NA TGTGCCACCAGTGGCGGGGCGACTAGAGCGGGAGGAGGTGAGCAGTTCTTC CATSGGATRAGGGEQFF
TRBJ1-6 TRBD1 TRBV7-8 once TGTGCCAGCAGCTACCAGGGGGAATCACCCCTCCACTTT CASSYQGESPLHF
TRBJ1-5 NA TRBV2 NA TGTGCCAGCCGGGGGGCGTATAGCAATCAGCCCCAGCATTTT CASRGAYSNQPQHF
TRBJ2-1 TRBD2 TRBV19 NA TGTGCCAGTAGTAGGGAGCGGGGGTACAATGAGCAGTTCTTC CASSRERGYNEQFF
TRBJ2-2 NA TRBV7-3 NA TGTGCCAGCAGCTTGTTCGGGGGAGCAGGGCTGTACACCGGGGAGCTGTTTTTT CASSLFGGAGLYTGELFF
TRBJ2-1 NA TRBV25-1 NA TGTGCCACAGGGGAAGGGTGGGGGTCAGGGCAGTTCTTC CATGEGWGSGQFF
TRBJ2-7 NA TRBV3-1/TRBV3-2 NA TGTGCCAGCAGCCAAGATCTAACTTACGAGCAGTACTTC CASSQDLTYEQYF
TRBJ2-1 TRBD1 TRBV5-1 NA TGCGCCAGCAGCTTGAGGGGACAGGGGGCGAATGAGCAGTTCTTC CASSLRGQGANEQFF
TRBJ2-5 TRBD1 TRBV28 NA TGTGCCAGCAGTCCCCAGGACAGGGACCAAGAGACCCAGTACTTC CASSPQDRDQETQYF
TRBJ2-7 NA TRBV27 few TGTGCCAGCAGTTCTCAGGGAAACGAGCAGTACTTC CASSSQGNEQYF
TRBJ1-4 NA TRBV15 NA TGTGCCACCAGCATTGACGGGGCAACTAATGAAAAACTGTTTTTT CATSIDGATNEKLFF
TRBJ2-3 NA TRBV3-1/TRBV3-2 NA TGTGCCAGCAGCCTCCTCGGAGATACGCAGTATTTT CASSLLGDTQYF
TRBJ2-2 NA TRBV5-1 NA TGCGCCAGCCTAGCCCCGGGCACGAACACCGGGGAGCTGTTTTTT CASLAPGTNTGELFF
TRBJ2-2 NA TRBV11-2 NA TGTGCCAGCAGCCTCACCAGAGGCAACGGGGAGCTGTTTTTT CASSLTRGNGELFF
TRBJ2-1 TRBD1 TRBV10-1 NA TGCGCCAGCAGTGATTTACAGGGGGCTCACTACAATGAGCAGTTCTTC CASSDLQGAHYNEQFF
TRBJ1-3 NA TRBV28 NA TGTGCCAGCAGTTACGACAGTCGGGACACCATATATTTT CASSYDSRDTIYF
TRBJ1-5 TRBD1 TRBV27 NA TGTGCCAGCAGTCCCCACAGGGGGCACAATCAGCCCCAGCATTTT CASSPHRGHNQPQHF
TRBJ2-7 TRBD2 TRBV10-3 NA TGTGCCATCAGTGTAACTAGCGGGAGTGAGCAGTACTTC CAISVTSGSEQYF